The clone carrying this T cell receptor (beta chain) was seen repeatedly, ten times or more. Its antigen remains unknown. The record originates from a study of T cells in Graves' hyperthyroidism and ophthalmopathy. Study details: Before treatment of any kind, peripheral blood was taken at initial diagnosis. Whole-study findings and limits: In the blood, most expanded thyroid clonotypes above 0.001 appeared as well. Through a model of 13 V-J features, ophthalmopathy was separated from stable hyperthyroidism.

CDR1 and CDR2 (germline): DFQATT, SNEGSKA (reference sequence). CDR3 size: 15 residues. The V and J ends lost 3 bases and 0 bases respectively, with 11 bases between them. The CDR3 regions of TCR beta were amplified from RNA transcripts. HTBI primers were employed in a first-round RT-PCR of the TCR CDR3. A single record per CDR3 protein comes from TCRdb applying MiXCR to the multiplex PCR reads. The repertoire consists of some 400,000 distinct CDR3 sequences, with over 11% occurring once and the leading ten covering approximately 11%. Source material: blood. This sequence originates from a woman aged 55-70 years with Graves' hyperthyroidism. This chain connects TRBV20-1 to TRBJ2-2; no firm D call. The CDR3 sequence: CSASSLVSNTGELFF. CDR3 in DNA: TGCAGTGCTAGCAGCCTAGTGTCGAACACCGGGGAGCTGTTTTTT.